This TCR beta chain comes out of a study of CXCR3 chemokines and chemotherapy response in bladder cancer. Each CDR3 protein gets one entry after TCRdb re-called the PCR reads with MiXCR. The data contain about 3,000 distinct CDR3 sequences, 17% of them singletons. The sample holds many counts of this clonotype. The CDR3 has 13 amino acids. Germline V CDR1 and CDR2: SGHDN, FVKESK. Trimming cost V 4 bases and J 4 bases, with 8 bases left between them. J is TRBJ1-5 and V is TRBV14; no clear D. This clonotype originated in a human donor with bladder cancer that did not respond to neoadjuvant chemotherapy. This sample was gathered from a patient whose treatment included neoadjuvant chemotherapy. CDR3 sequence reads: CASSPTPNQPQHF. The CDR3 DNA reads TGTGCCAGCAGCCCAACACCGAATCAGCCCCAGCATTTT.